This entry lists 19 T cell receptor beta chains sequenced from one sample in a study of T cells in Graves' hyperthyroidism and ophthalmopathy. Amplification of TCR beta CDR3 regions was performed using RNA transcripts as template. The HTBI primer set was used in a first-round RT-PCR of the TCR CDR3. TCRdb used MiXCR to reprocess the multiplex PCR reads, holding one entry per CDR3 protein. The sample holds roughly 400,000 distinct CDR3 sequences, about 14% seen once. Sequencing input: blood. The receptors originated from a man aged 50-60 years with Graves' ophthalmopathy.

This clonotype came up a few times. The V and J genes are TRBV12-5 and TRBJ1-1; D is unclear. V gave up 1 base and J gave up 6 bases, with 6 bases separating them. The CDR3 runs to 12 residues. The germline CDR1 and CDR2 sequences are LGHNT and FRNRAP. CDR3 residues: CASGLGGAEAFF. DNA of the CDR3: TGTGCTAGTGGTTTGGGGGGAGCTGAAGCTTTCTTT.

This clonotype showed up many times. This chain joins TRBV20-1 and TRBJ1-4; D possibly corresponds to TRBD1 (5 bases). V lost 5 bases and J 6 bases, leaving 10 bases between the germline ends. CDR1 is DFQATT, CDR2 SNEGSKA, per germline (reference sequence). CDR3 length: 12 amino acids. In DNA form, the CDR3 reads TGCAGTGCTCACCAAGGGGATGAAAAACTGTTTTTT. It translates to CSAHQGDEKLFF.

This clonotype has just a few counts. This chain's CDR3 is CASSIKLVDTQYF. CDR3 nucleotide sequence: TGTGCCAGTAGTATTAAGTTGGTAGATACGCAGTATTTT. The rearrangement uses TRBV19 and TRBJ2-3, with no clear D. Trimming cost V 3 bases and J 5 bases, with 9 bases left between them. Germline-derived CDR1 and CDR2 are LNHDA and SQIVND (reference sequence). The CDR3 covers 13 residues.

CDR3 loop: CASSLRATSIVQYF. In DNA form, the CDR3 reads TGTGCCAGCAGCTTACGGGCAACGTCTATAGTGCAGTATTTT. The V and J genes are TRBV11-2 and TRBJ2-3; D unclear. V was shortened by 2 bases and J by 11 bases, with 17 bases between the two germline ends. The CDR3 runs to 14 residues. The germline V gene encodes CDR1 SGHAT and CDR2 FQNNGV.

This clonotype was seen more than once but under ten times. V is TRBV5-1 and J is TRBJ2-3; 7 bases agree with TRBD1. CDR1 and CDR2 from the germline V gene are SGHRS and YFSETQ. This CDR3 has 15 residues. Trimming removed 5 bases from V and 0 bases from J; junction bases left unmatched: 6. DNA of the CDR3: TGCGCCAGCAGAAGGGACAGCCCTAGCACAGATACGCAGTATTTT. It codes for CASRRDSPSTDTQYF. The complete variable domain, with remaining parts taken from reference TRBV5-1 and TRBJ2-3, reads KAGVTQTPRYLIKTRGQQVTLSCSPISGHRSVSWYQQTPGQGLQFLFEYFSETQRNKGNFPGRFSGRQFSNSRSEMNVSTLELGDSALYLCASRRDSPSTDTQYFGPGTRLTVL.

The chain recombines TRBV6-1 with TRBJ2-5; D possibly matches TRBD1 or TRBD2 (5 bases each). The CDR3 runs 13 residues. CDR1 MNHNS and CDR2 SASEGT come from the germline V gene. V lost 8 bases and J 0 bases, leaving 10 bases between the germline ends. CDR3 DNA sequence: TGTGCCAGCTTGGGACCGAACCAAGAGACCCAGTACTTC. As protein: CASLGPNQETQYF.

CDR3 loop: CASSILTGSGTEAFF. The CDR3, as DNA: TGTGCCAGTAGTATATTAACTGGGTCGGGCACTGAAGCTTTCTTT. The chain joins TRBV19 to TRBJ1-1; D unresolved. From germline, CDR1 is LNHDA and CDR2 SQIVND (reference sequence). V gave up 2 bases and J gave up 4 bases, with 14 bases separating them. There are 15 residues in the CDR3.

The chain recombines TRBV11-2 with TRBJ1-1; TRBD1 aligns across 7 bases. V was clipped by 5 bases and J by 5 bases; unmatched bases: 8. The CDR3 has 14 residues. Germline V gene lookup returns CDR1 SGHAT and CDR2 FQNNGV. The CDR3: CASSIHPQGTEAFF. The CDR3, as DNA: TGTGCCAGCAGCATCCATCCACAGGGGACTGAAGCTTTCTTT.

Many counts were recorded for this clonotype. In DNA, the CDR3 is TGCAGTGCCCTTAATCACAGGGTCGGGGTTAGAAATGAGCAGTTCTTC. This sequence encodes CSALNHRVGVRNEQFF. The rearrangement joins TRBV20-1 to TRBJ2-1, with D maybe TRBD1 (6 bases). Trimming took 6 bases from V and 7 from J, leaving 25 bases between them. Per the germline V gene, CDR1 is DFQATT and CDR2 is SNEGSKA (reference sequence). This CDR3 is 16 amino acids long.

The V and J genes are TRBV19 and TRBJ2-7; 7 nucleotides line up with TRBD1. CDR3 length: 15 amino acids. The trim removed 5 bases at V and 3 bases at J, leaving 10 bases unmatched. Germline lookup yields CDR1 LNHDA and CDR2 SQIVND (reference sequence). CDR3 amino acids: CASSAPGTADYEQYF. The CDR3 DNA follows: TGTGCCAGTAGTGCCCCCGGGACAGCCGACTACGAGCAGTACTTC.

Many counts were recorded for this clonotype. The CDR3 DNA is TGTGCCAGCAGTTCACCGGGACACACAGATACGCAGTATTTT. Translated: CASSSPGHTDTQYF. The V gene is TRBV12-3 or TRBV12-4, the J gene TRBJ2-3; D possibly corresponds to TRBD1 (6 bases). Trimming removed 4 bases at V and 2 bases at J, with 10 bases between. This CDR3 is 14 amino acids long.

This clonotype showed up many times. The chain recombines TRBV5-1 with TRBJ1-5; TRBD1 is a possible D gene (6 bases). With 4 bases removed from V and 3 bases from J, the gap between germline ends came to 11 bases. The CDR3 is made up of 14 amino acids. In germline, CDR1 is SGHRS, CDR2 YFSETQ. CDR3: CASSHTGNNQPQHF. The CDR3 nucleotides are TGCGCCAGCAGCCATACAGGGAACAATCAGCCCCAGCATTTT.

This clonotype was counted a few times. DNA for the CDR3: TGTGCCAGCACCCCCGGACACGTATACGAGCAGTACTTC. Encoded protein: CASTPGHVYEQYF. This chain joins TRBV6-1 and TRBJ2-7, with D possibly being TRBD1 (5 bases). Germline values: CDR1 MNHNS, CDR2 SASEGT. Trimming pared 7 bases from V and 4 bases from J, leaving 14 bases between. The CDR3 spans 13 residues.

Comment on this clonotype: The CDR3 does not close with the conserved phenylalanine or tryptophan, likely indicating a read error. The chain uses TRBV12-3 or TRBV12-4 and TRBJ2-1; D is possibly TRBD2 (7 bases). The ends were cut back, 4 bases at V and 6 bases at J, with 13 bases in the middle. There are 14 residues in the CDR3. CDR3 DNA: TGTGCCAGCAGTTACGGGGGAGGGGGCAATGAGCAGTTCTCC. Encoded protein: CASSYGGGGNEQFS.

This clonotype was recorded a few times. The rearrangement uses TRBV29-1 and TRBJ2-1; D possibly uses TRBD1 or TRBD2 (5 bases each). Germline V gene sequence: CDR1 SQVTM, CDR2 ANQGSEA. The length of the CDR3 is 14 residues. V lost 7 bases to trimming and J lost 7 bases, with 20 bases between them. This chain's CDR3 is CSARPGYSGNEQFF. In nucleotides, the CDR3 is TGCAGCGCCCGGCCGGGATACTCAGGGAATGAGCAGTTCTTC.

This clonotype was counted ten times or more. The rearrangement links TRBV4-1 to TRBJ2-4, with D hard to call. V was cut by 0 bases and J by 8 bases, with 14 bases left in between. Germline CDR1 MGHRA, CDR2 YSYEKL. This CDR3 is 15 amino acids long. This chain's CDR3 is CASSQDPGSTDIQYF. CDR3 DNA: TGCGCCAGCAGCCAAGATCCCGGCTCAACGGACATTCAGTACTTC.

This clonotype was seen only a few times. The CDR3 here is CAISDWDAINYGYTF. The CDR3 nucleotides read TGTGCCATCAGCGACTGGGACGCTATTAACTATGGCTACACCTTC. The chain joins TRBV10-3 to TRBJ1-2; maybe TRBD1 (5 bases). Germline V gene sequence: CDR1 ENHRY, CDR2 SYGVKD. CDR3 length equals 15 residues. Trimming cost V 6 bases and J 1 base, with 15 bases left between them.

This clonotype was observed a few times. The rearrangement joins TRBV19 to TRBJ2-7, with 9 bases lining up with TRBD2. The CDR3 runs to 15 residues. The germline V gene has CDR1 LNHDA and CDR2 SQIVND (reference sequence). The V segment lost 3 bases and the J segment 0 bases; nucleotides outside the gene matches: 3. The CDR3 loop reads CASSMRLAVSYEQYF. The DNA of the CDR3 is TGTGCCAGTAGTATGCGACTAGCGGTCTCCTACGAGCAGTACTTC.

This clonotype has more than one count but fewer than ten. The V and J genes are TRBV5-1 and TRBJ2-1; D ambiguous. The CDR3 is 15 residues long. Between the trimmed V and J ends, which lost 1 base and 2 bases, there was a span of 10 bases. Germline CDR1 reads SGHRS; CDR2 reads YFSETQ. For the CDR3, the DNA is TGCGCCAGCAGCTTGCGTGGCCAGACCTACAATGAGCAGTTCTTC. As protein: CASSLRGQTYNEQFF.